This T cell receptor (beta chain) was found in a study of blood T cell repertoires in COVID-19 (dated by TCRdb to about 2020). Some background on the complete study: Samples covering the acute and convalescent phases of COVID-19 were provided by collaborators in the United States, Italy and Spain. The material from the prospective study consisted of cDNA or gDNA derived from T cells, B-cell-depleted T cells, or PBMCs. Subjects who had been exposed to COVID-19, were actively infected with it, or had recovered from it provided the deeply sampled blood TCRbeta repertoires that made up the dataset. A freely available public database, intended as a resource for researchers studying the immune response to SARS-CoV-2, is where the repertoires were released. The samples were drawn from the first 160 participants of the ongoing ImmuneRACE study and from 950 to 1,500 subjects provided by 6 global collaborators. A de-identified subject ID, COVID-19 status, age in years and sex were almost always included in the sample metadata. Where available, HLA class I and class II types were taken from metadata supplied by the sample provider and were not determined by assay-based typing. What the study reported, not specific to this receptor: How much clinical and demographic metadata was included differed by source and by participant, and the metadata was provided uncurated.

A word on this clone: Its cognate antigen has yet to be identified. The input lacks base qualities; no much larger clone sits a single base away.

Enrolling through a virtual design, the prospective study's participants ranged in age from roughly 18 to 100 years and lived across 24 United States geographic areas. To assign participants to cohorts, the prospective study relied on clinical history that participants themselves reported in a screening survey and a study questionnaire. For ImmuneRACE Cohort 3, a participant was defined as recovered based on two consecutive negative NP/OP PCR tests, clearance by a healthcare professional, or resolution of symptoms. In the prospective study, mobile phlebotomists collected whole blood, serum and a nasopharyngeal or oropharyngeal swab from each participant. Additional blood draws and questionnaires over a 2-month period could optionally be provided by prospective study participants. Before DNA extraction, blood samples from the prospective study were shipped at room temperature or frozen. TCRbeta CDR3 regions were amplified from genomic DNA using the immunoSEQ Assay, a bias-controlled multiplex PCR. Per the authors' processing: Nucleated cell counts per sample were estimated from amplification of reference gene primers within the assay. To quantify the absolute abundance of each unique TCRbeta CDR3 rearrangement, sequence reads were collapsed and filtered. For each sample, productive Simpson clonality was calculated by taking the square root of Simpson's diversity index across productive rearrangements. This immuneACCESS table, as held by TCRdb, lists in-frame sequences with V and J called but not all clones. Of the missing ones, under half trace to an unresolved V gene in checked studies; the others have no known cause. Clonal size and the V and J genes are those of that table, whereas D and trimming came from the DNA. The table for this sample lists 150,000 to 200,000 clones; almost 85% of them were counted only once. The ten largest clones take up 11% of the sample.

The CDR3 starts with the cysteine, ends with the phenylalanine, and has 14 residues. Only the CDR3 DNA is retained, 42 bases long and in frame from the first base. Looking up the germline V gene (reference sequence) yields CDR1 LGHDT and CDR2 YNNKEL. Trimming costs V 4 bases and J 10 bases, and their ends lie 16 bases apart. The chain employs TRBV3-1 (or the pseudogene TRBV3-2) and TRBJ1-4; perhaps TRBD1 is the D gene, with 5 bases matching. Sequenced sample: PBMCs or T cells enriched from blood (not recorded which). The TCR sequence derives from a man in his fifties who had recovered from COVID-19. The DNA sequence is given as TGTGCCAGCAGCCCAGACAGCCGGGGAGGAAAACTGTTTTTT. This gives the protein CASSPDSRGGKLFF.